A single sample is the source of the 6 T cell receptor beta chains below, sequenced in a study of blood T cell repertoires in COVID-19. Sequencing was performed with immunoSEQ multiplex PCR; in TCRdb, only in-frame clones are kept and a portion is missing. Seen here are 140,000 to 150,000 clones, roughly 86% observed once, and the top ten hold more than 0.8%. Source material: peripheral blood. These receptors were collected from a woman between 50 and 59 years old with acute or convalescent COVID-19.

This rearrangement joins TRBV5-6 to TRBJ2-3, with 10 bases aligning to TRBD1. V was clipped by 3 bases and J by 4 bases; unmatched bases: 5. The CDR3 extends over 15 amino acids. CDR1 is SGHDT and CDR2 is YYEEEE in the germline V gene. The CDR3 coding sequence is TGTGCCAGCAGCTCCGGGACAGGGGTCGCAGATACGCAGTATTTT. Protein sequence: CASSSGTGVADTQYF.

The J gene is TRBJ2-1, the V gene TRBV5-1; 10 bases fit TRBD2. The CDR3 length is 17 residues. Germline V CDR1 and CDR2: SGHRS, YFSETQ. V shed 0 bases and J 3 bases; nucleotides not matched to a gene: 6. CDR3 bases: TGCGCCAGCAGCTTGGTGGCTAGCGGGAGTTACTACAATGAGCAGTTCTTC. This sequence encodes CASSLVASGSYYNEQFF.

V is TRBV2 and J is TRBJ1-2; no firm D call. The CDR3 is made up of 13 amino acids. Per germline, CDR1 SNHLY and CDR2 FYNNEI. Trimming removed 6 bases from V and 1 base from J, with 9 bases in between. DNA for the CDR3: TGTGCCAGCAGCACAGTCGGTAACTATGGCTACACCTTC. It specifies CASSTVGNYGYTF.

The DNA for the CDR3 is TGCGCCAGCAGTGTCGCAGGGGGCAGGATGAACACTGAAGCTTTCTTT. Translated: CASSVAGGRMNTEAFF. This chain links TRBV5-1 with TRBJ1-1; TRBD1 matches at 8 bases. With V trimmed by 5 bases and J by 0 bases, 9 bases remained unmatched. Germline-derived CDR1 and CDR2 are SGHRS and YFSETQ. The CDR3 has 16 amino acids. The full variable domain, with the rest looked up from reference TRBV5-1 and TRBJ1-1, is KAGVTQTPRYLIKTRGQQVTLSCSPISGHRSVSWYQQTPGQGLQFLFEYFSETQRNKGNFPGRFSGRQFSNSRSEMNVSTLELGDSALYLCASSVAGGRMNTEAFFGQGTRLTVV.

This clone turned up a few times. The chain employs TRBV23-1 and TRBJ1-1, with D possibly being TRBD1 (5 bases). TRBV23-1 is an ORF for which the function is uncertain. CDR3 size: 14 residues. V was shortened by 4 bases and J by 8 bases, with 17 bases between the two germline ends. The chain's CDR3 is CASSLNPGRGEAFF. The CDR3 nucleotides are TGCGCCAGCAGTCTCAATCCGGGTAGGGGAGAAGCTTTCTTT.

A single count supports this clone. The chain links TRBV10-3 to TRBJ2-7; 7 bases match TRBD1. The length of the CDR3 is 13 residues. With 4 bases clipped from V and 2 bases from J, the junction kept 2 bases outside the gene matches. Germline V gives CDR1 ENHRY, CDR2 SYGVKD. For the CDR3, the DNA is TGTGCCATCAGTGGGGGACAGCCCTACGAGCAGTACTTC. Translating gives CAISGGQPYEQYF.